Listed below are T cell receptor beta chains from one sample, sequenced in a study of blood T cell repertoires in COVID-19. Clones were read by immunoSEQ multiplex PCR, and TCRdb kept only the in-frame ones, dropping some. The sample records 300,000 to 350,000 clones, approximately 89% being singletons. The sample taken for sequencing was PBMCs or T cells enriched from blood (not recorded which). Receptor source: a man younger than 40 who had recovered from COVID-19. CDR3s include the opening cysteine and the closing phenylalanine or tryptophan. A D gene is named only where the DNA matches it firmly. The size field is filled for only some rows; it gives once, few, many or a size class.

d_call	clone_size	j_call	v_call	cdr3_nt	cdr3_aa
-	few	TRBJ1-5	TRBV19	TGTGCCGCGGCCACATATAGCAATCAGCCCCAGCATTTT	CAAATYSNQPQHF
TRBD1	-	TRBJ1-1	TRBV19	TGTGCCAGTAGTATTACCGGGACAGGGGTGGCTTTCTTT	CASSITGTGVAFF
-	-	TRBJ1-6	TRBV7-3	TGTGCCAGCAGCTTAAAGGACGGGGTATATAATTCACCCCTCCACTTT	CASSLKDGVYNSPLHF
-	-	TRBJ1-6	TRBV24-1	TGTGCCACCAGTGATCCTTTAACCGAGACAGGTTCCTTCTCCTATAATTCACCCCTCCACTTT	CATSDPLTETGSFSYNSPLHF
-	-	TRBJ1-5	TRBV19	TGTGCCAGTAGTGTCGGAGGGGGCAATCAGCCCCAGCATTTT	CASSVGGGNQPQHF
-	-	TRBJ1-2	TRBV4-1	TGCGCCAGCAGCCAACCGGGGAACTATGGCTACACCTTC	CASSQPGNYGYTF
-	few	TRBJ1-2	TRBV3-1/TRBV3-2	TGTGCCAGCAGCCCAAACCCGACAGGTCCTGGCTACACCTTC	CASSPNPTGPGYTF
-	-	TRBJ2-7	TRBV7-2	TGTGCCAGCAGCTTAGCAGGGGCTCACTCCTACGAGCAGTACTTC	CASSLAGAHSYEQYF
-	-	TRBJ1-3	TRBV6-5	TGTGCCAGCAGTCGACAGCTCCACTCTGGAAACACCATATATTTT	CASSRQLHSGNTIYF
-	-	TRBJ2-7	TRBV27	TGTGCCAGCAGTTTAGGAGGACAGTTCTACGAGCAGTACTTC	CASSLGGQFYEQYF
TRBD1	-	TRBJ1-1	TRBV11-3	TGTGCCAGCAGCTTAGCGGGACAGATACTGAACACTGAAGCTTTCTTT	CASSLAGQILNTEAFF
-	-	TRBJ2-7	TRBV28	TGTGCCAGCAGCCCCCGGTACGAGCAGTACTTC	CASSPRYEQYF
TRBD1	-	TRBJ1-6	TRBV18	TGTGCCAGCTCAAGGGACAGCTATAATTCACCCCTCCACTTT	CASSRDSYNSPLHF